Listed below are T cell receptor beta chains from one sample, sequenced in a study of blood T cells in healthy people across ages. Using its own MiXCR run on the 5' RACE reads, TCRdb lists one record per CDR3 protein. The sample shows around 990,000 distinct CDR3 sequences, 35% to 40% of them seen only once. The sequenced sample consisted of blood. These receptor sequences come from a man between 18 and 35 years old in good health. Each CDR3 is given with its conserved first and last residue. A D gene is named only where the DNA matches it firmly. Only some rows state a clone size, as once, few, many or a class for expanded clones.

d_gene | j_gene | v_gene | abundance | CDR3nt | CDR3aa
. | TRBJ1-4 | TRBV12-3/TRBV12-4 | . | TGTGCCAGCAGCAGGCAGAGAACAACTAATGAAAAACTGTTTTTT | CASSRQRTTNEKLFF
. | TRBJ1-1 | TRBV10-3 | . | TGTGCCATCAGGGCCCAGGGGAGGGACACTGAAGCTTTCTTT | CAIRAQGRDTEAFF
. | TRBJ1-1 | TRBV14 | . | TGTGCCAGCAGCCCCTTTTCGGGGGTGACTGAAGCTTTCTTT | CASSPFSGVTEAFF
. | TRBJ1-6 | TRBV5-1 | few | TGCGCCAGCAGCTTGGTGACAACGGGAAATTCACCCCTCCACTTT | CASSLVTTGNSPLHF
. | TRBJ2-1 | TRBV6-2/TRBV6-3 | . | TGTGCCAGCAGTTACTCTGTAGTAGCCCAAGAGACCCAGTTCTTC | CASSYSVVAQETQFF
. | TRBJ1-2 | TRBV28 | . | TGTGCCAGCAGTGTAGATGAGGGCTATGGCTACACCTTC | CASSVDEGYGYTF
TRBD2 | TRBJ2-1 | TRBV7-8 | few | TGTGCCAGCGAAAGCGGGGGCGGCGATGAGCAGTTCTTC | CASESGGGDEQFF
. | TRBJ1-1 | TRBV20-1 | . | TGCAGTGCCCCCGGGGTCGGTGGGAACACTGAAGCTTTCTTT | CSAPGVGGNTEAFF
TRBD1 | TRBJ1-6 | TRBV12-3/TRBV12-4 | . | TGTGCCAGCAGTCCTCAGGGGGATCATAATTCACCCCTCCACTTT | CASSPQGDHNSPLHF
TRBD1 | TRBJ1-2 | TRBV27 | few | TGTGCCAGCAGTTTAGGGACAGGGGGCCGAGGCTACACCTTC | CASSLGTGGRGYTF
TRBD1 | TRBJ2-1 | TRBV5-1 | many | TGCGCCAGCAGCCCTACGGGACAGGGGAGCAATGAGCAGTTCTTC | CASSPTGQGSNEQFF
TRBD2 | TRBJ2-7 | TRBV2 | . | TGTGCCAGCAGTGAGTCTAAATCTAGCGGGGGTTCCTACGAGCAGTACTTC | CASSESKSSGGSYEQYF
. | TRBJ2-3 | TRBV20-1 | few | TGCAGTGCTAGAGATCACAGGGATACGCAGTATTTT | CSARDHRDTQYF
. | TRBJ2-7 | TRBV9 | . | TGTGCCAGCAGCATCACGGACCTAAATGAGCAGTACTTC | CASSITDLNEQYF
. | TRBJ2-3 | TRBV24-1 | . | TGTGCCGCCAGTGATCACACAGATACGCAGTATTTT | CAASDHTDTQYF
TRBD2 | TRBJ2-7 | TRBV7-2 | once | TGTGCCAACAGCTTAGCGGGGGGACTAGCCTCCTACGAGCAGTACTTC | CANSLAGGLASYEQYF
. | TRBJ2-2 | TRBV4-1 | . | TGCGCCAGCAGCCAAGTGGAGAACACCGGGGAGCTGTTTTTT | CASSQVENTGELFF
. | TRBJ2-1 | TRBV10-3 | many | TGTGCCACCGGGGGTTTAGGTAATGAGCAGTTCTTC | CATGGLGNEQFF
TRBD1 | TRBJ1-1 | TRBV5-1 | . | TGCGCCAGCAGCTCAGGACAGGGATGGGTAACTGAAGCTTTCTTT | CASSSGQGWVTEAFF
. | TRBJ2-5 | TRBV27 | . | TGTGCCAGCAGCCTGGGGACGTTAGGCCAAGAGACCCAGTACTTC | CASSLGTLGQETQYF
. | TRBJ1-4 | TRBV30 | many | TGTGCCTGGAGTGTACTTGGAGGGGGTCAGGAAAAACTGTTTTTT | CAWSVLGGGQEKLFF
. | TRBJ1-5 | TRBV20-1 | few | TGCAGTGCTAGACAGGGGAACAGCAATCAGCCCCAGCATTTT | CSARQGNSNQPQHF
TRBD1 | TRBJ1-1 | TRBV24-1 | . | TGTGCCACCAGCCCCGGGACAGGGCTGAACACTGAAGCTTTCTTT | CATSPGTGLNTEAFF
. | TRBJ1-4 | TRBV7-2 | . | TGTGCCAGCAGCTTAGAGGGGCTAGGGGCCCCTAATGAAAAACTGTTTTTT | CASSLEGLGAPNEKLFF
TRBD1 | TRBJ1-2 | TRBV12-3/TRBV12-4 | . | TGTGCCAGCAGCAAAACAGGGGCCGACTATGGCTACACCTTC | CASSKTGADYGYTF
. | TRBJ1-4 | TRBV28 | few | TGTGCCAGCAGTCCGCGAGGGGCAACTAATGAAAAACTGTTTTTT | CASSPRGATNEKLFF
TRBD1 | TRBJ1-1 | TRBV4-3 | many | TGCGCCAGCAGCCAAGATGAGGGACAGGGACGTCAAGCTTTCTTT | CASSQDEGQGRQAFF
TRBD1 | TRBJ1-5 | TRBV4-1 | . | TGCGCCAGCAGCCAAGTAGGCAGGGGGGATCAGCCCCAGCATTTT | CASSQVGRGDQPQHF
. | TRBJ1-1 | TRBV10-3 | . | TGTGCCACCTTAAGGAACACTGAAGCTTTCTTT | CATLRNTEAFF
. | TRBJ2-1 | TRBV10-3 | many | TGTGCCATCAGTGGGGGAATGGATGAGCAGTTCTTC | CAISGGMDEQFF
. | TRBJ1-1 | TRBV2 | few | TGTGCCAGCGCTCGACAGCTAATGAACACTGAAGCTTTCTTT | CASARQLMNTEAFF
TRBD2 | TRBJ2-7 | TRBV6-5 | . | TGTGCCAGCAGTTACGGGACTAGCGGGATTTACAATGAGCAGTACTTC | CASSYGTSGIYNEQYF
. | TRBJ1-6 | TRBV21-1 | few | TGTGCCAGCAAGCATCCACCCCTCCACTTT | CASKHPPLHF
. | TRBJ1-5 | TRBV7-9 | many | TGTGCCAGCAGCTTAGAGGCCAGCAATCAGCCCCAGCATTTT | CASSLEASNQPQHF
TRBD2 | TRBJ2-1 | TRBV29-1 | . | TGCAGCGTTGAAATCGACGGACTAGTGACTGAGCAGTTCTTC | CSVEIDGLVTEQFF
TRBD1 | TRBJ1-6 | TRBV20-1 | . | TGCAGTGCTAGAGATCAGGGGGCGCGTAATTCACCCCTCCACTTT | CSARDQGARNSPLHF
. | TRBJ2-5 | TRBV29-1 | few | TGCAGCGCCTTGGTGGGAGTCAGCCAAGAGACCCAGTACTTC | CSALVGVSQETQYF
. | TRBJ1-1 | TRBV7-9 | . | TGTACCAGCAGCTTAGTTGTCTCCTCCGAAGCTTTCTTT | CTSSLVVSSEAFF
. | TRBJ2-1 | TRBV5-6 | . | TGTGCCAGCAGCTTGGCGTGGGAGCAGTTCTTC | CASSLAWEQFF
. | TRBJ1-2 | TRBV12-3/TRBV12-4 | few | TGTGCCAGCAGTTTAGGGGGCTACACCTATGGCTACACCTTC | CASSLGGYTYGYTF
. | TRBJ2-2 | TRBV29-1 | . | TGCAGCGTTGAGGCGGGCGAGGGAAACACCGGGGAGCTGTTTTTT | CSVEAGEGNTGELFF
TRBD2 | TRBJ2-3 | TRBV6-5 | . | TGTACCAGCAGTTACGGTGGGACTAGCGGGGTTTTTAGCACAGATACGCTGTATTTT | CTSSYGGTSGVFSTDTLYF
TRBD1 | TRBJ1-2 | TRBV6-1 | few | TGTGCCAGCAGCGGACAGGCTAACTATGGCTACACCTTC | CASSGQANYGYTF
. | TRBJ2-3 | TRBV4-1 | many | TGCGCCAGCAGCTCCCGGGACAACCTGAGAGATACGCAGTATTTT | CASSSRDNLRDTQYF
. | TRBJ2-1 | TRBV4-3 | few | TGCGCCAGCAGCCAGCTTCCTCCGGGACTCTCGAATGAGCAGTTCTTC | CASSQLPPGLSNEQFF
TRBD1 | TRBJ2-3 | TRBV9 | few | TGTGCCAGCAGCGGGGGCCCGGGACAGGGCGTAACAGATACGCAGTATTTT | CASSGGPGQGVTDTQYF
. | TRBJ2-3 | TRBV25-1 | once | TGTGCCAGCCGAACGACCGGAGATACGCAGTATTTT | CASRTTGDTQYF
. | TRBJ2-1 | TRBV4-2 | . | TGTGCCAGCAGCCTGGGCGTCGGTGAGCAGTTCTTC | CASSLGVGEQFF
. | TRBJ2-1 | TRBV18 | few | TGTGCCAGCTCACCACCCCAGGGGCGCTACAATGAGCAGTTCTTC | CASSPPQGRYNEQFF
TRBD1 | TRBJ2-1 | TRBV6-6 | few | TGTGCCAGCAGTTACTCTGGGACAGTCAATGAGCAGTTCTTC | CASSYSGTVNEQFF